The sequence of this T cell receptor beta chain was determined in a study of tumor and adjacent non-tumor tissue in lung cancer. No cell sorting was done before RNA was extracted from the tissue. As regards this clonotype: At one end the junction does not follow the germline gene, possibly because of a read error.

Three rounds of nested PCR, following a modified ARM-PCR protocol, produced the TCRbeta library. In TCRdb, the multiplex PCR reads were re-called with MiXCR into one record per CDR3 protein. The table shows under 150,000 distinct CDR3 sequences, with around two thirds occurring only once. The sequence derives from a man in his sixties with small cell lung cancer. The sequenced sample was lung tumor tissue.

In DNA form, the CDR3 reads TGTGTCAGCAGCTTAGAGTATGTGTTGTCGGGACAGGGTCTCTACAATGAGCAGTTCTTC. This encodes CVSSLEYVLSGQGLYNEQFF. This chain connects TRBV11-2 to TRBJ2-1; 9 bases are shared with TRBD1. This CDR3 is 20 amino acids long. CDR1 is SGHAT and CDR2 is FQNNGV in the germline V gene.